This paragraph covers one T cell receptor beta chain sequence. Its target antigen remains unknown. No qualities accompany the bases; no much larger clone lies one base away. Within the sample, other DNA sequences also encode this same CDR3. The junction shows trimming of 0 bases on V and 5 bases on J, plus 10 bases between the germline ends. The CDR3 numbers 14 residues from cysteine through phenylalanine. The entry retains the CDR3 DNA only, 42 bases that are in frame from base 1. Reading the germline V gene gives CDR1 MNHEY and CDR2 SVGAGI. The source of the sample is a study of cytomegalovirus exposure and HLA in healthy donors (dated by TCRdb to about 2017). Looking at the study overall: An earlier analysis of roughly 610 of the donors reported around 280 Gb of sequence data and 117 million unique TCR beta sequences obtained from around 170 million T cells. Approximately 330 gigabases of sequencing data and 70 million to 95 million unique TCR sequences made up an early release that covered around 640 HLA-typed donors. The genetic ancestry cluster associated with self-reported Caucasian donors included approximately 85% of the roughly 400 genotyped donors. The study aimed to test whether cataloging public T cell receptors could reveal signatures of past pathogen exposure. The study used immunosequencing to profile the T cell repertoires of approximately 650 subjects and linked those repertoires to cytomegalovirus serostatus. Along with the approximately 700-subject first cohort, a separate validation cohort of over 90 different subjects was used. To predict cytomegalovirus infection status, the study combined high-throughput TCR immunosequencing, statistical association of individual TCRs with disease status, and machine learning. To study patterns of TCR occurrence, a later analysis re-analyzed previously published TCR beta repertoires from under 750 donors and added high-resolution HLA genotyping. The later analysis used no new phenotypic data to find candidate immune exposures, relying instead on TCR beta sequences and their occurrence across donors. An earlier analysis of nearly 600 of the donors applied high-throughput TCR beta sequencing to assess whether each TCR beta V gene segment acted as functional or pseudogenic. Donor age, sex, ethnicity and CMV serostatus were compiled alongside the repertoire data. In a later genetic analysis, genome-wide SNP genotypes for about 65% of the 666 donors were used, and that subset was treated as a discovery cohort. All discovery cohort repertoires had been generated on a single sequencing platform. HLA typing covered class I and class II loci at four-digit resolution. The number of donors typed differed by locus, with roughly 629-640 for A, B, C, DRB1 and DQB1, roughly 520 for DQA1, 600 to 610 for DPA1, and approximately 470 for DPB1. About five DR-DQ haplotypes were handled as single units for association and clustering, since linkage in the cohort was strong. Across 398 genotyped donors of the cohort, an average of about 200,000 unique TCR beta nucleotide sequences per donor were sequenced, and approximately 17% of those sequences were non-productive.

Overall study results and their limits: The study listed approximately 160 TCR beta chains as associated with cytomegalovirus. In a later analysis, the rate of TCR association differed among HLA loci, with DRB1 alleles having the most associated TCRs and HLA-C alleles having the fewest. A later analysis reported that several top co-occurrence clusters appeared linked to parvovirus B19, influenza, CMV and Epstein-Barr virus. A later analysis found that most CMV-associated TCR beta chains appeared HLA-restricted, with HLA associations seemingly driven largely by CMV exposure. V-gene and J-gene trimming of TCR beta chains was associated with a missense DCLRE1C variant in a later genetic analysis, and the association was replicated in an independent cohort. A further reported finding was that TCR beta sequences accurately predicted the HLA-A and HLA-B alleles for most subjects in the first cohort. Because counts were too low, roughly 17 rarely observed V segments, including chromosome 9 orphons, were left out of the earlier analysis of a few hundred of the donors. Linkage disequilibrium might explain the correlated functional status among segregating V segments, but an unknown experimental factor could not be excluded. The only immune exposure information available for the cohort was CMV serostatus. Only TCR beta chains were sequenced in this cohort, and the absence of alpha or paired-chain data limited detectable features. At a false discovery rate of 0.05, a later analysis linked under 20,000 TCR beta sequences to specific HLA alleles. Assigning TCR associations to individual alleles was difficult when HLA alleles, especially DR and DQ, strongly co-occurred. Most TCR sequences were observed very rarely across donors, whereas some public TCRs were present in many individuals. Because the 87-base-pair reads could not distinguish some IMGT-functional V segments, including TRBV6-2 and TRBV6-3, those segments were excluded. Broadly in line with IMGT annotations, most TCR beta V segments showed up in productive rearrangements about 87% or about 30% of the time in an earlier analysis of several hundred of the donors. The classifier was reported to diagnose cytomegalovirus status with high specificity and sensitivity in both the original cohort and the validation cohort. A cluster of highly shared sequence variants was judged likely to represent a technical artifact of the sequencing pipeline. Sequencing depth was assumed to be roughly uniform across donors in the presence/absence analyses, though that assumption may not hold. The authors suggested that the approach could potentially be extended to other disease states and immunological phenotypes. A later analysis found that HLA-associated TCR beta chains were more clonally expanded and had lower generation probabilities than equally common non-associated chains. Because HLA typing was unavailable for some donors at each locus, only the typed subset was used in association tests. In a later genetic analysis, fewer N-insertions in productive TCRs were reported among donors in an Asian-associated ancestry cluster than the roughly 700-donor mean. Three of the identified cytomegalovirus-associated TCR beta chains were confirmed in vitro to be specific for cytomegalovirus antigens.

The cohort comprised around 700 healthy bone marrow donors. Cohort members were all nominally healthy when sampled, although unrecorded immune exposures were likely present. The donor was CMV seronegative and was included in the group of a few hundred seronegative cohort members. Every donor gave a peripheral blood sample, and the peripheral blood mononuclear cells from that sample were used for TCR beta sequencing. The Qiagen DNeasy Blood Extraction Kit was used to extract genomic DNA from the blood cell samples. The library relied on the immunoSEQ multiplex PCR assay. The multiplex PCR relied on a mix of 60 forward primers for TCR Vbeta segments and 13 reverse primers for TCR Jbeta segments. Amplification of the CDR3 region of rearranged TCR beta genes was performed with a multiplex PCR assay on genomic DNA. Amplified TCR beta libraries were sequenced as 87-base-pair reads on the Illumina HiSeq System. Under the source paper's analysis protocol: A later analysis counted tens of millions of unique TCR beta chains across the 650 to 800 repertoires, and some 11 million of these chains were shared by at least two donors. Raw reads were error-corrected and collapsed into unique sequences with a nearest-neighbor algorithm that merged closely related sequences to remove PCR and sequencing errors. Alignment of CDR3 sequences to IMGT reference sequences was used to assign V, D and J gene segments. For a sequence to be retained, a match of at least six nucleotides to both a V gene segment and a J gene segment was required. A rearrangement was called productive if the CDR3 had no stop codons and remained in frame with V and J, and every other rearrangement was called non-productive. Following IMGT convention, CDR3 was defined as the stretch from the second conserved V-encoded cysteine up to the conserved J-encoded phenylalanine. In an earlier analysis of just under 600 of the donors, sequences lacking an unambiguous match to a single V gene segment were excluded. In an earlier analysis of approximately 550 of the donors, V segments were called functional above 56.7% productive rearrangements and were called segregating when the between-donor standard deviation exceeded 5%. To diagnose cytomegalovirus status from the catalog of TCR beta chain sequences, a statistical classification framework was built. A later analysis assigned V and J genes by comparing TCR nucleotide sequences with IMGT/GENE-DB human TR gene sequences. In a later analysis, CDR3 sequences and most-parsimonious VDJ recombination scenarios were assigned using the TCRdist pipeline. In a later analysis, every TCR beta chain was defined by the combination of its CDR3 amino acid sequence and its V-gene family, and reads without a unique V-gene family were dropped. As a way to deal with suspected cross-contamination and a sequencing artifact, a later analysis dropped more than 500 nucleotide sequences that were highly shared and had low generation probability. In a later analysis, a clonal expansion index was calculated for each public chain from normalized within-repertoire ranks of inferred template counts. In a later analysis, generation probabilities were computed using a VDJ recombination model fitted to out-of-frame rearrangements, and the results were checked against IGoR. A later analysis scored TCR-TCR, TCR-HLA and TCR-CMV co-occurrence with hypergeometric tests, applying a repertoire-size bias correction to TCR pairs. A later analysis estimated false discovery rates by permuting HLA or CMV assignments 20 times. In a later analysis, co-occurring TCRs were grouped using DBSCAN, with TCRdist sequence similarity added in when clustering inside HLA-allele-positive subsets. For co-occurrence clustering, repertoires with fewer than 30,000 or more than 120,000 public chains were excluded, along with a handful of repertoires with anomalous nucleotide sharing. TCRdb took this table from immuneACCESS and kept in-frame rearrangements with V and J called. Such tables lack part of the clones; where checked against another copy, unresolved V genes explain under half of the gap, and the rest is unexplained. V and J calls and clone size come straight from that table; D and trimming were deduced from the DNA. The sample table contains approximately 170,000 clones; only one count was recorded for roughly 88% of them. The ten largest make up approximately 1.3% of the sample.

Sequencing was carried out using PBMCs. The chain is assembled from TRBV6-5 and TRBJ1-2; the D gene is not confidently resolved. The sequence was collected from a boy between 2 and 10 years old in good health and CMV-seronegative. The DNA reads TGTGCCAGCAGTTACTCCCCGGGAAGTTATGGCTACACCTTC. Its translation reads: CASSYSPGSYGYTF.